These 9 T cell receptor beta chains share one sample of origin, sequenced in a study of radiation and T cells in renal cell carcinoma. Produced via immunoSEQ multiplex PCR; TCRdb's table is partial and in-frame only. The sample lists some 150,000 clones, roughly 86% seen once, with roughly 13% in the top ten. Time point noted: blood 2 weeks post-SBRT. Treatment given: 15 Gy SBRT to primary tumor, nephrectomy 4 weeks later. The specimen comprised blood, sampled from a patient whose treatment included radiotherapy and nephrectomy. These receptors were obtained from a woman between 50 and 59 years old with renal cell carcinoma.

On this clone: The same CDR3 is also encoded by other DNA sequences in this sample. The chain couples TRBV5-1 to TRBJ1-4; D possibly corresponds to TRBD1 (6 bases). CDR1 SGHRS and CDR2 YFSETQ come from the germline V gene. The length of the CDR3 is 15 residues. Trimming pared 0 bases from V and 6 bases from J, leaving 12 bases between. The CDR3 reads CASSLVGGADEKLFF. The DNA for the CDR3 is TGCGCCAGCAGCTTGGTGGGGGGCGCGGATGAAAAACTGTTTTTT.

This clone turned up a few times. This chain joins TRBV7-8 and TRBJ1-5; the D gene is possibly TRBD1 (6 bases). Between the trimmed V and J ends, which lost 1 base and 9 bases, there was a span of 13 bases. This CDR3 has 14 residues. Germline V gene lookup returns CDR1 SGHVS and CDR2 FQNEAQ. The CDR3, as DNA: TGTGCCAGCAGCTTAGTGCGGGGGGCCGCGCCCCAGCATTTT. It translates to CASSLVRGAAPQHF.

Only a few counts were recorded for this clone. J is TRBJ2-2 and V is TRBV6-4, with 7 bases aligning to TRBD1. The CDR3 runs 12 residues. Germline loops: CDR1 MRHNA, CDR2 SNTAGT. V shed 10 bases, J shed 6 bases, and the junction held 5 bases outside the gene matches. This chain's CDR3 is CAIYRGAGELFF. CDR3 sequence (DNA): TGTGCCATTTACAGGGGTGCCGGGGAGCTGTTTTTT.

This rearrangement joins TRBV6-6 to TRBJ1-1; 8 bases agree with TRBD1. Germline CDR1 MNHNY, CDR2 SVGAGI (reference sequence). After removal of 6 bases from V and 1 base from J, the junction contained 4 bases not matched to a gene. CDR3 length equals 14 residues. The CDR3 loop reads CASSSDRGNTEAFF. The CDR3 DNA reads as TGTGCCAGCAGCAGCGACAGGGGGAACACTGAAGCTTTCTTT.

The V call is TRBV19, the J call TRBJ2-1, with D possibly TRBD2 on 6 matching bases. Germline values: CDR1 LNHDA, CDR2 SQIVND (reference sequence). The CDR3 totals 14 residues. V was clipped by 3 bases and J by 8 bases, with 14 bases between them. The CDR3 nucleotides read TGTGCCAGTAGTATCGGGGGATCTTACGATGAGCAGTTCTTC. Protein sequence: CASSIGGSYDEQFF. Drawing the rest from reference TRBV19 and TRBJ2-1, the complete variable domain is DGGITQSPKYLFRKEGQNVTLSCEQNLNHDAMYWYRQDPGQGLRLIYYSQIVNDFQKGDIAEGYSVSREKKESFPLTVTSAQKNPTAFYLCASSIGGSYDEQFFGPGTRLTVL.

The chain uses TRBV9 and TRBJ2-1; D unresolved. CDR3 size: 15 residues. Trimming took 3 bases from V and 0 from J, leaving 10 bases between them. CDR1 is SGDLS, CDR2 YYNGEE, per germline. CDR3 nucleotide sequence: TGTGCCAGCAGCGAATTAGCATACTCCTACAATGAGCAGTTCTTC. Amino acids: CASSELAYSYNEQFF.

This chain connects TRBV5-8 to TRBJ2-6; no reliable D call. The CDR3 runs 15 residues. V was shortened by 1 base and J by 2 bases, with 7 bases between the two germline ends. The V gene's germline CDR1 is SGHTS and CDR2 YDEGEE. The CDR3 loop reads CASSLFWAGANVLTF. The CDR3 coding sequence is TGTGCCAGCAGCTTGTTCTGGGCTGGGGCCAACGTCCTGACTTTC.

This chain's CDR3 is CASVGSRASYNEQFF. The CDR3 nucleotides read TGTGCCAGCGTGGGATCGCGGGCGAGCTACAATGAGCAGTTCTTC. J is TRBJ2-1 and V is TRBV5-8; a possible D gene is TRBD2 (5 bases). V lost 7 bases and J 3 bases, leaving 17 bases between the germline ends. Germline V CDR1 and CDR2: SGHTS, YDEGEE. The CDR3 contains 15 residues. The complete variable domain, with remaining parts taken from reference TRBV5-8 and TRBJ2-1, reads EAGVTQSPTHLIKTRGQQATLRCSPISGHTSVYWYQQALGLGLQFLLWYDEGEERNRGNFPPRFSGRQFPNYSSELNVNALELEDSALYLCASVGSRASYNEQFFGPGTRLTVL.

The V and J genes are TRBV29-1 and TRBJ1-2; 7 bases map to TRBD1. The CDR3 sequence is 11 residues long. With 7 bases clipped from V and 8 bases from J, the junction kept 7 bases outside the gene matches. Germline V gene data show CDR1 as SQVTM and CDR2 as ANQGSEA. CDR3 sequence: CSGGQDRGYTF. Here the CDR3 DNA reads TGCAGCGGTGGACAGGACCGGGGCTACACCTTC.